This entry lists 19 T cell receptor beta chains sequenced from one sample in a study of OX40 agonist ivuxolimab in advanced cancers. Assay used: immunoSEQ multiplex PCR; TCRdb lists only in-frame clones, some missing. The sample carries 60,000 to 75,000 clones, 81% recorded once. Here the sequenced sample was CD4+ or CD8+ T cells sorted from blood, taken in a trial of the OX40 agonist ivuxolimab. The receptor source for this set is an adult with an advanced solid tumor such as melanoma, head and neck, liver or kidney cancer.

The chain recombines TRBV2 with TRBJ2-6; 8 bases are shared with TRBD1. The J segment lost 2 bases and the V segment lost 8 bases, leaving 5 bases of the junction unmatched. This CDR3 is built from 15 residues. Germline V gene sequence: CDR1 SNHLY, CDR2 FYNNEI. CDR3 sequence (DNA): TGTGCCAGCGCCTTACAGGGGGCTGGGGCCAACGTCCTGACTTTC. Amino acids: CASALQGAGANVLTF.

This clone showed up just a few times. The chain has TRBV7-2 and TRBJ1-1; D not resolved. The length of the CDR3 is 15 residues. The germline V and J ends were trimmed by 5 bases and 0 bases, with 13 bases remaining between them. CDR1 and CDR2 from the germline V gene are SGHTA and FQGNSA. This chain's CDR3 is CASSQRRGLNTEAFF. The CDR3 coding sequence is TGTGCCAGCAGCCAACGTCGGGGATTGAACACTGAAGCTTTCTTT. Drawing the rest from reference TRBV7-2 and TRBJ1-1, the complete variable domain is GAGVSQSPSNKVTEKGKDVELRCDPISGHTALYWYRQSLGQGLEFLIYFQGNSAPDKSGLPSDRFSAERTGGSVSTLTIQRTQQEDSAVYLCASSQRRGLNTEAFFGQGTRLTVV.

The CDR3 nucleotides are TGCGCCAGCAGCCCGGGACAGGCCCTCTTCTCTGGAAACACCATATATTTT. As protein: CASSPGQALFSGNTIYF. The chain employs TRBV5-1 and TRBJ1-3; 8 nucleotides line up with TRBD1. The CDR3 consists of 17 residues. Per germline, CDR1 SGHRS and CDR2 YFSETQ. J lost 0 bases, V lost 4 bases, and 9 bases had no gene match.

The V gene is TRBV9, the J gene TRBJ1-1; a weak D match, TRBD1 (5 bases). V lost 0 bases and J lost 5, with 20 bases in between. The CDR3 has 17 residues. Looked up from germline, CDR1 is SGDLS and CDR2 is YYNGEE. This CDR3 reads CASSVAPSRDAVTEAFF. CDR3 bases: TGTGCCAGCAGCGTAGCACCCTCAAGGGACGCTGTGACTGAAGCTTTCTTT.

This clone appeared a single time. This chain links TRBV5-1 with TRBJ2-3; TRBD2 matches at 7 bases. The CDR3 runs 16 residues. CDR1 SGHRS and CDR2 YFSETQ come from the germline V gene. The ends lost 4 bases at V and 2 bases at J; junction bases unmatched: 10. The DNA for the CDR3 is TGCGCCAGCAGCCACGGTAGTGGGACTAACACAGATACGCAGTATTTT. The encoded protein is CASSHGSGTNTDTQYF.

The chain recombines TRBV7-2 with TRBJ1-1, with a possible D match to TRBD1 (6 bases). CDR3 length: 15 amino acids. V lost 5 bases to trimming and J lost 4 bases, with 17 bases between them. CDR1 is SGHTA and CDR2 is FQGNSA in the germline V gene. CDR3 sequence: CASSQGGGYVTEAFF. In DNA, the CDR3 is TGTGCCAGCAGCCAAGGGGGGGGCTACGTCACTGAAGCTTTCTTT.

The chain joins TRBV4-1 to TRBJ2-1, with D perhaps matching TRBD2 (6 bases). V lost 0 bases to trimming and J lost 0 bases, with 15 bases between them. The length of the CDR3 is 18 residues. From germline, CDR1 is MGHRA and CDR2 YSYEKL. CDR3 loop: CASSQDPFGGSSYNEQFF. For the CDR3, the DNA is TGCGCCAGCAGCCAAGATCCGTTTGGGGGGAGCTCCTACAATGAGCAGTTCTTC.

This clone was seen once. V is TRBV19 and J is TRBJ1-1; D gene ambiguous. The CDR3 totals 15 residues. V dropped 7 bases and J dropped 0 bases, with 15 bases sitting between them. Germline CDR1 LNHDA, CDR2 SQIVND (reference sequence). In DNA form, the CDR3 reads TGTGCCAGTACGTCGGACGGCGGAGTGAACACTGAAGCTTTCTTT. Amino acid sequence: CASTSDGGVNTEAFF. Based on the CDR3 plus reference TRBV19 and TRBJ1-1, the full variable domain is DGGITQSPKYLFRKEGQNVTLSCEQNLNHDAMYWYRQDPGQGLRLIYYSQIVNDFQKGDIAEGYSVSREKKESFPLTVTSAQKNPTAFYLCASTSDGGVNTEAFFGQGTRLTVV.

The rearrangement joins TRBV6-6 to TRBJ2-1; 8 bases map to TRBD2. This CDR3 has 14 residues. With 6 bases clipped from V and 4 bases from J, the junction kept 5 bases outside the gene matches. The V gene's germline CDR1 is MNHNY and CDR2 SVGAGI (reference sequence). CDR3 region: CASRRGGLYNEQFF. The CDR3 nucleotides read TGTGCCAGCAGGCGCGGGGGGTTATACAATGAGCAGTTCTTC.

This clone was seen more than once but under ten times. This chain uses TRBV5-4 with TRBJ1-2; tentatively, D is TRBD1 (5 bases). The CDR3 has 14 amino acids. Trimming left V 1 base short and J 2 bases short, with 9 bases between. Germline V CDR1 and CDR2: SGHNT, YYREEE (reference sequence). DNA for the CDR3: TGTGCCAGCAGCTTGACAGGAATGAACTATGGCTACACCTTC. Translating gives CASSLTGMNYGYTF.

The V gene is TRBV9, the J gene TRBJ1-1, with D possibly TRBD1 on 5 matching bases. Germline CDR1 is SGDLS and CDR2 is YYNGEE. The CDR3 extends over 15 amino acids. The germline V and J ends were trimmed by 4 bases and 3 bases, with 16 bases remaining between them. In DNA, the CDR3 is TGTGCCAGCAGCCTACGGGTGGGGGTGGACACTGAAGCTTTCTTT. This sequence encodes CASSLRVGVDTEAFF.

The J gene is TRBJ1-1, the V gene TRBV5-6; maybe TRBD1 (6 bases). V was cut by 0 bases and J by 10 bases, with 13 bases left in between. CDR1 SGHDT and CDR2 YYEEEE come from the germline V gene. This CDR3 contains 13 residues. For the CDR3, the DNA is TGTGCCAGCAGCTTGGCGGGTCCGGGGGCAGCTTTCTTT. Protein: CASSLAGPGAAFF.

This sequence joins TRBV5-4 and TRBJ1-3, with 7 positions matching TRBD1. Germline-derived CDR1 and CDR2 are SGHNT and YYREEE (reference sequence). The CDR3 is 16 residues long. The J segment lost 3 bases and the V segment lost 4 bases, leaving 10 bases of the junction unmatched. The DNA for the CDR3 is TGTGCCAGCAGCATTTCAGGGGGAAGTTTTGGAAACACCATATATTTT. It is translated as CASSISGGSFGNTIYF.

This clone was recorded once. V and J are TRBV15 and TRBJ1-1, with TRBD1 matching over 8 bases. This CDR3 spans 15 amino acids. V lost 4 bases to trimming and J lost 0 bases; unmatched junction nucleotides: 4. CDR1 and CDR2 (germline): LNHNV, YYDKDF (reference sequence). Here the CDR3 DNA reads TGTGCCACCAGCATAGGACAGGGACTGAACACTGAAGCTTTCTTT. Its translation: CATSIGQGLNTEAFF.

The V gene is TRBV5-1, the J gene TRBJ2-7; a weak D match, TRBD1 (5 bases). The CDR3 has 13 amino acids. V was cut by 2 bases and J by 6 bases, with 12 bases left in between. Germline loops: CDR1 SGHRS, CDR2 YFSETQ. The CDR3 DNA sequence: TGCGCCAGCAGCTTAGGGGCAGATGTCGAGCAGTACTTC. It specifies CASSLGADVEQYF.

Regarding this clone: This specimen includes other DNA sequences encoding the same CDR3. The J gene is TRBJ1-1, the V gene TRBV5-1; 7 bases agree with TRBD1. Germline V gene sequence: CDR1 SGHRS, CDR2 YFSETQ. The V segment lost 2 bases and the J segment 3 bases; nucleotides outside the gene matches: 4. CDR3 length equals 14 residues. Written as DNA, the CDR3 is TGCGCCAGCAGCTTACAGGGGCGGTACACTGAAGCTTTCTTT. Protein sequence: CASSLQGRYTEAFF.

In this sample, this clone turned up a few times. The V gene is TRBV5-6, the J gene TRBJ2-2; D ambiguous. The germline CDR1 and CDR2 sequences are SGHDT and YYEEEE. The CDR3 contains 14 residues. The V and J ends lost 2 bases and 6 bases respectively, with 11 bases between them. CDR3 in amino acids: CASSFERLAGELFF. The CDR3 region has the DNA TGTGCCAGCAGCTTCGAGAGACTGGCCGGGGAGCTGTTTTTT.

The rearrangement uses TRBV6-4 and TRBJ2-3; 9 bases line up with TRBD1. The CDR3 is 13 amino acids. Looked up from germline, CDR1 is MRHNA and CDR2 is SNTAGT. Losses at the gene ends were 5 bases for V and 5 bases for J; bases not matched to a gene: 2. CDR3 protein: CASSPTGGDTQYF. In DNA form, the CDR3 reads TGTGCCAGCAGTCCGACAGGGGGAGATACGCAGTATTTT.

This CDR3 is CASSPVGRVNTGELFF. CDR3 DNA sequence: TGTGCCAGCAGCCCCGTGGGCAGGGTTAACACCGGGGAGCTGTTTTTT. The chain employs TRBV5-6 and TRBJ2-2, with D possibly TRBD1 on 5 matching bases. The germline gives CDR1 SGHDT, CDR2 YYEEEE. V lost 4 bases, J lost 2 bases, and 15 bases lay in between. The CDR3 is 16 residues long.